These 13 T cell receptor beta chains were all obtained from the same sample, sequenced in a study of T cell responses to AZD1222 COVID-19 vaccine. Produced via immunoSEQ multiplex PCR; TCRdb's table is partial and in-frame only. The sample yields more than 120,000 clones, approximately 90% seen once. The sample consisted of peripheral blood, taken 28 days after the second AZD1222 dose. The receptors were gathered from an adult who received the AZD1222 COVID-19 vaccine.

CDR3 sequence (DNA): TGTGCCAGTAGTATAGGCACGAGGGGGCACACTGAAGCTTTCTTT. Its protein product is CASSIGTRGHTEAFF. This chain uses TRBV19 with TRBJ1-1, with 7 positions matching TRBD1. Trimming took 1 base from V and 3 from J; bases not matched to a gene: 5. The CDR3 totals 15 residues. Germline-derived CDR1 and CDR2 are LNHDA and SQIVND (reference sequence).

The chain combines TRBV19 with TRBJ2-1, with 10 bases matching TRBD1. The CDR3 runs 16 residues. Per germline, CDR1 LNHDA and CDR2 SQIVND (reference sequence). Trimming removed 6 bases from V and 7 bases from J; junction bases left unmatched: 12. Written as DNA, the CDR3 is TGTGCCAGTAGGGATACCGGGACAGGGGCGGGAAATGAGCAGTTCTTC. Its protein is CASRDTGTGAGNEQFF.

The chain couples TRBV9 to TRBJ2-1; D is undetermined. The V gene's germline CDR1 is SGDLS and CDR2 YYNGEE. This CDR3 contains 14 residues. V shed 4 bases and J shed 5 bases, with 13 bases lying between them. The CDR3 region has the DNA TGTGCCAGCAGCCCCCGACTTACGGACAATGAGCAGTTCTTC. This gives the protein CASSPRLTDNEQFF.

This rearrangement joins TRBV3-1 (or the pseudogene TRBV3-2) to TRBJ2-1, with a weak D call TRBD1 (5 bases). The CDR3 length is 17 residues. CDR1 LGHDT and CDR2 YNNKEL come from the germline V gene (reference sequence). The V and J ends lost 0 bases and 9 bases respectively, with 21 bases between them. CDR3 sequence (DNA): TGTGCCAGCAGCCAAGATGGGGCAGGCCTAGACTTGGGTGAGCAGTTCTTC. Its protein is CASSQDGAGLDLGEQFF.

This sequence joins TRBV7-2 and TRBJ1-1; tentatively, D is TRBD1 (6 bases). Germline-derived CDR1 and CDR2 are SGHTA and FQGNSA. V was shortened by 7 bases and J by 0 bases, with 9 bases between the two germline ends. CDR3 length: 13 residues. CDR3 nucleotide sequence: TGTGCCAGCACACAGGGTATGAACACTGAAGCTTTCTTT. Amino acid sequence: CASTQGMNTEAFF. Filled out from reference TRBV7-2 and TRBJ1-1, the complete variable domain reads GAGVSQSPSNKVTEKGKDVELRCDPISGHTALYWYRQSLGQGLEFLIYFQGNSAPDKSGLPSDRFSAERTGGSVSTLTIQRTQQEDSAVYLCASTQGMNTEAFFGQGTRLTVV.

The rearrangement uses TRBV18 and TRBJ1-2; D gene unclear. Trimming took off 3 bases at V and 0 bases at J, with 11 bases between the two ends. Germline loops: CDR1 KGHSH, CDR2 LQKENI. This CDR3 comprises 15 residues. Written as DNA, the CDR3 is TGTGCCAGCTCACCGGACCCCGGCACTAACTATGGCTACACCTTC. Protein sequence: CASSPDPGTNYGYTF.

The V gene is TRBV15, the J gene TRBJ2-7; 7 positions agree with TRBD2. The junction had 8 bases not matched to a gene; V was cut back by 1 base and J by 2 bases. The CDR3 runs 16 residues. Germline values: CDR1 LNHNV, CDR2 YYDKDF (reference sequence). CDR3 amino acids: CATSRGSSGHTYEQYF. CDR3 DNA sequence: TGTGCCACCAGCAGAGGGTCTAGCGGACATACCTACGAGCAGTACTTC.

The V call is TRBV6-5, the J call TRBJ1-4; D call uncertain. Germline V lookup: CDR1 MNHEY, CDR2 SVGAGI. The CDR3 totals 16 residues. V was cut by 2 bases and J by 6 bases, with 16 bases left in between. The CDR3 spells CASSYTRNTADEKLFF. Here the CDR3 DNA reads TGTGCCAGCAGTTACACAAGGAACACAGCGGATGAAAAACTGTTTTTT.

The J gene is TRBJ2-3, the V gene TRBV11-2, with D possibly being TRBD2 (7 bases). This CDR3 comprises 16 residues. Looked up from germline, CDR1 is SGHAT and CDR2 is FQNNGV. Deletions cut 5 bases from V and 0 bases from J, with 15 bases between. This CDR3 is CASSRRRGGSTDTQYF. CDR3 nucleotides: TGTGCCAGCAGCCGACGTAGGGGGGGAAGCACAGATACGCAGTATTTT.

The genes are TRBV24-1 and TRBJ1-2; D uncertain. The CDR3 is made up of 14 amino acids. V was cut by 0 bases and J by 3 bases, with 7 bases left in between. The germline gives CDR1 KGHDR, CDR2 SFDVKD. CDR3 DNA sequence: TGTGCCACCAGTGATTTGGTCCGCGACTATGGCTACACCTTC. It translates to CATSDLVRDYGYTF.

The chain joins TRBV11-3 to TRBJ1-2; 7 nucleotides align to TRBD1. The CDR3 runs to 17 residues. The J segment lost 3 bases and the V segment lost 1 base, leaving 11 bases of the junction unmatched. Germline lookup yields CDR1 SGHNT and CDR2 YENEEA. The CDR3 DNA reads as TGTGCCAGCAGCTTAGTAGGGACAGCGGGGAACTACTATGGCTACACCTTC. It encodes CASSLVGTAGNYYGYTF.

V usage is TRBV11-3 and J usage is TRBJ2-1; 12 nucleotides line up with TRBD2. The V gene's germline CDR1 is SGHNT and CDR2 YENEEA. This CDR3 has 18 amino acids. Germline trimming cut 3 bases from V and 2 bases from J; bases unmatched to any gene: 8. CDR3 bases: TGTGCCAGCAGCTTGGGGCTAGCGGGAGGGCTGGCCTACAATGAGCAGTTCTTC. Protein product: CASSLGLAGGLAYNEQFF.

CDR3 sequence: CASSPDRAEAFF. In nucleotides, the CDR3 is TGTGCCAGCAGCCCGGACAGGGCTGAAGCTTTCTTT. This chain connects TRBV12-3 or TRBV12-4 to TRBJ1-1; 8 bases map to TRBD1. V dropped 6 bases and J dropped 6; count of bases not matched to a gene: 3. This CDR3 comprises 12 residues.